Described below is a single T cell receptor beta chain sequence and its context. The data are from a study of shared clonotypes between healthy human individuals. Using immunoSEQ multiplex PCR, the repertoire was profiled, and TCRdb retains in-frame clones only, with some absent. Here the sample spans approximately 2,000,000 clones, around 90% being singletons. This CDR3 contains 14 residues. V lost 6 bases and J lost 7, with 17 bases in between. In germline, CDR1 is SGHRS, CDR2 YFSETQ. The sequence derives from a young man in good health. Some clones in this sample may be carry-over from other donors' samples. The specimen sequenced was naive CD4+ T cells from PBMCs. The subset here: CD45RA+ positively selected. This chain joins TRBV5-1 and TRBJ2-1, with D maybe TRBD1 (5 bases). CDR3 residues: CASTIQGSSNEQFF. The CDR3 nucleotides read TGCGCCAGCACCATTCAGGGTAGCTCGAATGAGCAGTTCTTC.